A selection of T cell receptor beta chains follows, all from one sample in a study of cytomegalovirus exposure and HLA in healthy donors. Produced via immunoSEQ multiplex PCR; TCRdb's table is partial and in-frame only. Here the sample spans roughly 250,000 clones, 80% being singletons. Sequencing was carried out using PBMCs. The receptor source for this set is a girl aged 2-10 years in good health and CMV-seronegative. The CDR3 runs from the conserved cysteine through the conserved F or W. D genes are given only for firm matches. For some rows the clone size is stated as once, few or many, or as a class when expanded; others skip it.

abundance,d_gene,v_gene,j_gene,CDR3aa,CDR3nt
.,TRBD1,TRBV5-6,TRBJ1-5,CASSIGQGSQPQHF,TGTGCCAGCAGCATAGGACAGGGAAGTCAGCCCCAGCATTTT
.,.,TRBV10-1,TRBJ2-7,CASSEGGADEQYF,TGCGCCAGCAGTGAGGGGGGGGCGGACGAGCAGTACTTC
few,.,TRBV4-1,TRBJ1-4,CASSQVGEAYPGEKLFF,TGCGCCAGCAGCCAAGTAGGCGAGGCATATCCTGGTGAAAAACTGTTTTTT
.,TRBD1,TRBV7-9,TRBJ1-5,CASSLVLGQDQHF,TGTGCCAGCAGCTTAGTCCTAGGACAGGACCAGCATTTT
.,TRBD1,TRBV13,TRBJ2-7,CASSPKGAGTYEQYF,TGTGCCAGCAGCCCCAAGGGGGCAGGAACCTACGAGCAGTACTTC
.,.,TRBV11-2,TRBJ1-2,CASSFGSPLPTGRRGYTF,TGTGCCAGCAGCTTCGGGTCCCCCCTCCCCACAGGGCGCCGCGGCTACACCTTC
.,TRBD2,TRBV19,TRBJ2-3,CASQTPGLAQYF,TGTGCCAGCCAAACCCCGGGACTAGCACAGTATTTT
.,TRBD1,TRBV2,TRBJ1-1,CASSETRQGASEAFF,TGTGCCAGCAGTGAAACCCGGCAGGGGGCCTCTGAAGCTTTCTTT
.,TRBD2,TRBV18,TRBJ2-1,CASSPPSGGEYNEQFF,TGTGCCAGCTCACCACCTAGCGGGGGAGAGTACAATGAGCAGTTCTTC
.,TRBD1,TRBV4-1,TRBJ1-5,CASSQDGGQGNQPQHF,TGCGCCAGCAGCCAAGATGGAGGACAGGGGAATCAGCCCCAGCATTTT
.,.,TRBV5-4,TRBJ2-1,CASSLAGSSYNEQFF,TGTGCCAGCAGCTTGGCGGGGAGCTCCTACAATGAGCAGTTCTTC
.,TRBD1,TRBV29-1,TRBJ2-3,CSVATGASTDTQYF,TGCAGCGTGGCGACAGGGGCTAGCACAGATACGCAGTATTTT
once,TRBD1,TRBV27,TRBJ1-3,CASSRAPGQGLRNTIYF,TGTGCCAGCAGTCGGGCCCCGGGACAGGGACTTAGAAACACCATATATTTT
.,TRBD1,TRBV4-1,TRBJ1-6,CASSQEGTGRRSPLHF,TGCGCCAGCAGCCAAGAGGGGACAGGGAGGCGTTCACCCCTCCACTTT
.,TRBD1,TRBV6-1,TRBJ2-2,CASSEWTGSITGELFF,TGTGCCAGCAGCGAATGGACAGGTAGTATCACCGGGGAGCTGTTTTTT
.,TRBD1,TRBV29-1,TRBJ1-4,CSGRQGANEKLFF,TGCAGCGGACGACAGGGGGCGAATGAAAAACTGTTTTTT
once,.,TRBV18,TRBJ2-5,CASSRQETQYF,TGTGCCAGCTCGCGACAAGAGACCCAGTACTTC
.,.,TRBV15,TRBJ2-7,CATSRDREGANEQYF,TGTGCCACCAGCAGAGATCGGGAGGGGGCCAACGAGCAGTACTTC
.,TRBD2,TRBV13,TRBJ2-7,CASSFGTSHSYEQYF,TGTGCCAGCAGCTTCGGGACTAGCCACTCCTACGAGCAGTACTTC
once,.,TRBV11-2,TRBJ1-1,CASSLDGDFTEAFF,TGTGCCAGCAGCTTAGATGGGGACTTTACTGAAGCTTTCTTT
.,.,TRBV6-6,TRBJ2-7,CASTRGTVYEQYF,TGTGCCAGCACCCGCGGGACAGTCTACGAGCAGTACTTC
.,TRBD1,TRBV12-5,TRBJ2-7,CASGLTWTGSEQYF,TGTGCTAGTGGTTTGACCTGGACAGGAAGCGAGCAGTACTTC
.,TRBD1,TRBV2,TRBJ1-2,CAKGGTVNYGYTF,TGTGCCAAAGGGGGGACAGTTAACTATGGCTACACCTTC
.,TRBD2,TRBV5-5,TRBJ2-2,CASSPWAGGPGGELFF,TGTGCCAGCAGCCCGTGGGCGGGAGGGCCTGGCGGGGAGCTGTTTTTT
.,.,TRBV11-3,TRBJ1-1,CASSLGPGDTSEAFF,TGTGCCAGCAGCTTAGGCCCAGGGGACACATCTGAAGCTTTCTTT
.,TRBD2,TRBV7-9,TRBJ2-3,CASSLSGRPTTDTQYF,TGTGCCAGCAGCTTGAGCGGGAGGCCAACCACAGATACGCAGTATTTT
.,TRBD2,TRBV28,TRBJ2-1,CASSLWSGGGYNEQFF,TGTGCCAGCAGTTTATGGAGTGGCGGGGGCTACAATGAGCAGTTCTTC
.,.,TRBV28,TRBJ1-5,CASTQITGFASQPQHF,TGTGCCAGCACCCAGATCACAGGCTTTGCGAGCCAGCCCCAGCATTTT
.,.,TRBV5-4,TRBJ2-3,CASSLPSTDTQYF,TGTGCCAGCAGCTTGCCTAGCACAGATACGCAGTATTTT
.,TRBD1,TRBV5-1,TRBJ1-2,CASSLGTGGESGYTF,TGCGCCAGCAGCTTGGGGACAGGGGGCGAAAGTGGCTACACCTTC
.,TRBD1,TRBV11-2,TRBJ1-4,CASSSPGTGREKLFF,TGTGCCAGCAGCTCGCCCGGGACAGGGCGGGAAAAACTGTTTTTT
.,.,TRBV2,TRBJ1-1,CAQALNTEAFF,TGTGCCCAAGCTCTGAACACTGAAGCTTTCTTT
.,TRBD2,TRBV6-5,TRBJ2-3,CASTTSGIGTDTQYF,TGTGCCAGCACGACTAGCGGGATTGGCACAGATACGCAGTATTTT
few,TRBD1,TRBV9,TRBJ1-2,CASSDRDRGGYTF,TGTGCCAGCAGCGACCGTGACAGGGGCGGCTACACCTTC
.,.,TRBV28,TRBJ2-1,CASSLFSPTRSSYNEQFF,TGTGCCAGCAGTTTATTCTCGCCGACTAGATCAAGCTACAATGAGCAGTTCTTC
.,.,TRBV7-9,TRBJ1-3,CASSLVDFGNTIYF,TGTGCCAGCAGCTTAGTCGACTTTGGAAACACCATATATTTT
.,TRBD2,TRBV6-5,TRBJ2-5,CASRRSGGGQETQYF,TGTGCCAGCAGAAGGTCGGGCGGGGGTCAAGAGACCCAGTACTTC
once,.,TRBV2,TRBJ2-7,CASREDSSYEQYF,TGTGCCAGCAGGGAGGACAGCTCCTACGAGCAGTACTTC
.,TRBD2,TRBV2,TRBJ2-1,CASYLAGKISSYNEQFF,TGTGCCAGTTACCTAGCGGGGAAAATTAGCTCCTACAATGAGCAGTTCTTC
.,TRBD2,TRBV28,TRBJ2-2,CASLGTSGTGELFF,TGTGCCAGCCTTGGGACTAGCGGCACCGGGGAGCTGTTTTTT
.,TRBD2,TRBV25-1,TRBJ2-2,CASSGRRWTSVATGELFF,TGTGCCAGCAGTGGGCGGCGGTGGACTAGCGTCGCCACCGGGGAGCTGTTTTTT